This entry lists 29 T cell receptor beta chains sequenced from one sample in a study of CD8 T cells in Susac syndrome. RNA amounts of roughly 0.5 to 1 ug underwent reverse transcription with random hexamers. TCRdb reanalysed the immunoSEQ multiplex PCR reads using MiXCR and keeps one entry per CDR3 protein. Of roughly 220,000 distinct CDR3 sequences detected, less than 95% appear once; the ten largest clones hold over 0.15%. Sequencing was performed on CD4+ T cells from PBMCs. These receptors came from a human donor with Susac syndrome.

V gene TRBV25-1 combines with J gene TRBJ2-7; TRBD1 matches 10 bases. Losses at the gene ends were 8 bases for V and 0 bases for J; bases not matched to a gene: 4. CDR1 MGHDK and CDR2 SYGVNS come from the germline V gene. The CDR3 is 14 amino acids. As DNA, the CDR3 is TGTGCCAGCGGCGGACAGGGGGGCTCCTACGAGCAGTACTTC. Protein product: CASGGQGGSYEQYF.

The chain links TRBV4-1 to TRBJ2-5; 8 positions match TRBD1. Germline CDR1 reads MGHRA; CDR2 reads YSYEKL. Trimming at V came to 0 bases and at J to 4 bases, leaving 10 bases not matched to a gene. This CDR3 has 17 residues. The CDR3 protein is CASSQDSSGTGGETQYF. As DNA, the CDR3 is TGCGCCAGCAGCCAAGATTCGTCCGGGACAGGAGGAGAGACCCAGTACTTC.

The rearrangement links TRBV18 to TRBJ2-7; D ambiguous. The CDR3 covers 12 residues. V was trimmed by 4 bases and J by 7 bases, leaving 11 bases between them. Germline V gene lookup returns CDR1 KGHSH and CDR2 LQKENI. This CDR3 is CASSLQAGEQYF. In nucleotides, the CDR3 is TGTGCCAGCTCACTACAAGCTGGGGAGCAGTACTTC. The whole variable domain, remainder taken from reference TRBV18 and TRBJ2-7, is NAGVMQNPRHLVRRRGQEARLRCSPMKGHSHVYWYRQLPEEGLKFMVYLQKENIIDESGMPKERFSAEFPKEGPSILRIQQVVRGDSAAYFCASSLQAGEQYFGPGTRLTVT.

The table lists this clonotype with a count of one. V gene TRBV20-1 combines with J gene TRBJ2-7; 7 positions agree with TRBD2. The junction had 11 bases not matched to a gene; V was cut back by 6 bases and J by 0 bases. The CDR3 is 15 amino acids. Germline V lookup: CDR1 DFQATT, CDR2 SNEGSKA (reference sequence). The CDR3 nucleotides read TGCAGTGCCCGACCCGGACTAGGGGACTCCTACGAGCAGTACTTC. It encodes CSARPGLGDSYEQYF.

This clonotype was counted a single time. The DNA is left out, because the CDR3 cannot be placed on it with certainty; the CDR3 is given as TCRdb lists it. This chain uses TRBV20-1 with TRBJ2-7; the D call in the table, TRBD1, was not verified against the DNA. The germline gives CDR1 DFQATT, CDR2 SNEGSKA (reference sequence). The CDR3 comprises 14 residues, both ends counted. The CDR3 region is CSAPLWGGSYEQYF.

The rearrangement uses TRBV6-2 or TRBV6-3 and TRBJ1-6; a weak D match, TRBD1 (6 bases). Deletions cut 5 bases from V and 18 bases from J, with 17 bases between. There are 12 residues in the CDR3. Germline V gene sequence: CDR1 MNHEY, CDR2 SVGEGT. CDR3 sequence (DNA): TGTGCCAGCAGTCTCTCCGACAGGCGTCCCCACTTT. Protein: CASSLSDRRPHF.

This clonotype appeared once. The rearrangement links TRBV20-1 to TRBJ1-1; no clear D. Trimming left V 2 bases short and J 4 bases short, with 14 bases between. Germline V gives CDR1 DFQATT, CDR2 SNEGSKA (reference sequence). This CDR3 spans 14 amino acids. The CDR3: CSARRFGRSTEAFF. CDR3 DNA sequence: TGCAGTGCTAGAAGGTTTGGCAGGAGCACTGAAGCTTTCTTT.

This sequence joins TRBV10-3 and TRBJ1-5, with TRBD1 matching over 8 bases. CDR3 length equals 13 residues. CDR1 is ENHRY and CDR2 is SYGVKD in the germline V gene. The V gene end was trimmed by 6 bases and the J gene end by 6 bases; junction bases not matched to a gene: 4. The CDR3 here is CAIREDRAQPQHF. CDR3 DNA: TGTGCCATCAGGGAGGACAGGGCTCAGCCCCAGCATTTT.

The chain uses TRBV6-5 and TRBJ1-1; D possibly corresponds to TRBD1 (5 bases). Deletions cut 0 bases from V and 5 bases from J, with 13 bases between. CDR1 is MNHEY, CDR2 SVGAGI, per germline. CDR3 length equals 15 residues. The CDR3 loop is CASSYSSGWATEAFF. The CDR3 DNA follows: TGTGCCAGCAGTTACTCCTCAGGGTGGGCTACTGAAGCTTTCTTT.

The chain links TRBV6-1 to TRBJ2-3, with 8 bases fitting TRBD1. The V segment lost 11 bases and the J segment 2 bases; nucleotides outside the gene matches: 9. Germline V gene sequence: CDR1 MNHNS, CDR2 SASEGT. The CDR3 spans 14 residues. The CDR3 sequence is CALGDRPNTDTQYF. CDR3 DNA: TGTGCCTTGGGGGACAGGCCGAACACAGATACGCAGTATTTT.

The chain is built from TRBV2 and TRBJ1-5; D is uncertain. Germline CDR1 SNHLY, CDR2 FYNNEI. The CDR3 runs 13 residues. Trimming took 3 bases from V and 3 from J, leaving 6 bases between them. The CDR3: CASSEAVNQPQHF. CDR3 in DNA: TGTGCCAGCAGTGAGGCGGTCAATCAGCCCCAGCATTTT.

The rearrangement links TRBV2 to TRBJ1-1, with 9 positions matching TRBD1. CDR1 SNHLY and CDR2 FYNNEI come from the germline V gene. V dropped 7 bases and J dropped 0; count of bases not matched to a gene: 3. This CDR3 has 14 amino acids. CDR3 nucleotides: TGTGCCAGCACCAGACAGGGGGTGAACACTGAAGCTTTCTTT. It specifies CASTRQGVNTEAFF.

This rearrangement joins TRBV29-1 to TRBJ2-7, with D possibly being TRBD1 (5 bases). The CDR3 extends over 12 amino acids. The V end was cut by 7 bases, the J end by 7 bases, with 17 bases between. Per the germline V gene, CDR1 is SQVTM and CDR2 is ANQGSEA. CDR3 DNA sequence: TGCAGCGCCTTTCTGGCAGGGAAGGAGCAGTACTTC. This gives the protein CSAFLAGKEQYF.

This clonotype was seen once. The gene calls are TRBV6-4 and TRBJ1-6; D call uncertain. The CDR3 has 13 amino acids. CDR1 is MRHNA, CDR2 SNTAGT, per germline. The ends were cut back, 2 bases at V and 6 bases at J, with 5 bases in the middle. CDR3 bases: TGTGCCAGCAGTGACGCGGGTAATTCACCCCTCCACTTT. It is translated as CASSDAGNSPLHF.

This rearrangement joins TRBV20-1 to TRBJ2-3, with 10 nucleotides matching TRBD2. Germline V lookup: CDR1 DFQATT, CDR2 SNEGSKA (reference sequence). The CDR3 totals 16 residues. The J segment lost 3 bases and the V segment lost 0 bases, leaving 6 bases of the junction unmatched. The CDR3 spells CSARDTIAGGTDTQYF. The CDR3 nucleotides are TGCAGTGCTAGAGACACAATAGCGGGGGGAACAGATACGCAGTATTTT.

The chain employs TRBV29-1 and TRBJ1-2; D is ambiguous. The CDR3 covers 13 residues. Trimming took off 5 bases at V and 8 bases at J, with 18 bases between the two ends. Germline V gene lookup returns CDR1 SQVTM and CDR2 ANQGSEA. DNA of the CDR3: TGCAGCGTTTTTGAATATCGGTTAGGCGGCTACACCTTC. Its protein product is CSVFEYRLGGYTF.

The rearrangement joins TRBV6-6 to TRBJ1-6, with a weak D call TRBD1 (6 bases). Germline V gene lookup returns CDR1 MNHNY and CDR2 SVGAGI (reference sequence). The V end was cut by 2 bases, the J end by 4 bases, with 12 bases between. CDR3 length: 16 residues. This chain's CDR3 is CASSYPRQGYNSPLHF. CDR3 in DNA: TGTGCCAGCAGTTACCCCCGCCAGGGGTATAATTCACCCCTCCACTTT.

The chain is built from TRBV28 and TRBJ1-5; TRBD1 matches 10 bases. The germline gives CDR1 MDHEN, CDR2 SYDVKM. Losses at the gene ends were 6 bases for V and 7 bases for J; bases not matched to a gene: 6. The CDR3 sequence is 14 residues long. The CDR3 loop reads CASSPTGGGQPQHF. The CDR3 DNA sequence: TGTGCCAGCAGCCCGACAGGGGGCGGGCAGCCCCAGCATTTT.

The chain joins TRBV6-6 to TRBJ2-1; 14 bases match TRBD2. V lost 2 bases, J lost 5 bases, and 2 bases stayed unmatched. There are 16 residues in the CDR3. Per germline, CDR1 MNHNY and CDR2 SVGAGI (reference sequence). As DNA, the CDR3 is TGTGCCAGCAGTTACCGACTAGCGGGGGGGAACAATGAGCAGTTCTTC. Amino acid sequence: CASSYRLAGGNNEQFF.

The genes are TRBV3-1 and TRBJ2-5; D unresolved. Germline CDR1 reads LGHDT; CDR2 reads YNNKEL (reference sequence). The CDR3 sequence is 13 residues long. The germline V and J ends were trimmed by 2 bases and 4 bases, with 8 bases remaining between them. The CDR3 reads CASSQTVGETQYF. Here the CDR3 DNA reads TGTGCCAGCAGCCAAACGGTGGGAGAGACCCAGTACTTC.

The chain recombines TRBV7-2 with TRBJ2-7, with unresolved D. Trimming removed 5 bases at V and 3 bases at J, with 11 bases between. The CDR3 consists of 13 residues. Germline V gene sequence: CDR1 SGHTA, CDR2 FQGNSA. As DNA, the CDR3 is TGTGCCAGCAGCCCCTCGGTGCTCTACGAGCAGTACTTC. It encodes CASSPSVLYEQYF.

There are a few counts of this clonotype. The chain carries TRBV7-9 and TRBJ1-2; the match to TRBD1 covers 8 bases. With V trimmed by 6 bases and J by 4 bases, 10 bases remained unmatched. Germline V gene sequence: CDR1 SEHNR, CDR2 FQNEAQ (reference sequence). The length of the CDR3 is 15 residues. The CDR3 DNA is TGTGCCAGCAGACCGCGACAGGGGAAGATCTATGGCTACACCTTC. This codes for CASRPRQGKIYGYTF. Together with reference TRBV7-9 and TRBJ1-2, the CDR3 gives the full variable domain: DTGVSQNPRHKITKRGQNVTFRCDPISEHNRLYWYRQTLGQGPEFLTYFQNEAQLEKSRLLSDRFSAERPKGSFSTLEIQRTEQGDSAMYLCASRPRQGKIYGYTFGSGTRLTVV.

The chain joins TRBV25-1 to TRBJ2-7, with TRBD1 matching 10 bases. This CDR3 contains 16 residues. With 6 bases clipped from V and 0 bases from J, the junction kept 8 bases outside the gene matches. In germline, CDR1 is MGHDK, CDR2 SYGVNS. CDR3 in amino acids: CASSPGTGDLSYEQYF. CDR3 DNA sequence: TGTGCCAGCAGCCCCGGGACAGGGGACCTCTCCTACGAGCAGTACTTC.

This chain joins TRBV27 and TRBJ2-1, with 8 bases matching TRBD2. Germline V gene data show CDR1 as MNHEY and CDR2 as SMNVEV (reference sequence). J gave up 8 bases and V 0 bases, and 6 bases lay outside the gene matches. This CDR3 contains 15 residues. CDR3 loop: CASSLSRGGLHEQFF. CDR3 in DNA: TGTGCCAGCAGTTTATCCCGGGGGGGCCTCCATGAGCAGTTCTTC.

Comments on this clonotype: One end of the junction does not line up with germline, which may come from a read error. The CDR3 DNA is TGTGCTAGCAGCTTAGACAGGGCCCCCGGGGAGCTGTTTTTT. It yields the protein CASSLDRAPGELFF. The J gene is TRBJ2-2, the V gene TRBV7-7; 7 bases agree with TRBD1. CDR3 size: 14 residues. In germline, CDR1 is SSHAT, CDR2 FNYEAQ (reference sequence). Looking up the rest from reference TRBV7-7 and TRBJ2-2 gives the full variable domain: GAGVSQSPRYKVTKRGQDVTLRCDPISSHATLYWYQQALGQGPEFLTYFNYEAQPDKSGLPSDRFSAERPEGSISTLTIQRTEQRDSAMYRCASSLDRAPGELFFGEGSRLTVL.

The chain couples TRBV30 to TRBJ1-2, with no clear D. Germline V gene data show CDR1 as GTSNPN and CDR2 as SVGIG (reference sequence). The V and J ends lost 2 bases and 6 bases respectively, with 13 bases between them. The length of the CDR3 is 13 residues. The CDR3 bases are TGTGCCTGGAGTATAGCCGACTCGAATGGCTACACCTTC. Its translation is CAWSIADSNGYTF.

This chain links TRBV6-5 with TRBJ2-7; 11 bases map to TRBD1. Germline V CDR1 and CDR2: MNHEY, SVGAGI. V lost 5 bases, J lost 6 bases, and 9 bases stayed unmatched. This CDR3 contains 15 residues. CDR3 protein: CASSLDQDRGREQYF. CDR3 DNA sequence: TGTGCCAGCAGTCTCGATCAGGACAGGGGGCGCGAGCAGTACTTC.

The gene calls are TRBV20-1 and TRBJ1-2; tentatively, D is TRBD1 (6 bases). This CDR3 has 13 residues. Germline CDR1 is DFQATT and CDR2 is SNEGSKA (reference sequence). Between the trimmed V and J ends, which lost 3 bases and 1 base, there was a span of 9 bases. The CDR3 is CSASRQDNYGYTF. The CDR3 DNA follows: TGCAGTGCTAGTAGACAGGATAACTATGGCTACACCTTC.

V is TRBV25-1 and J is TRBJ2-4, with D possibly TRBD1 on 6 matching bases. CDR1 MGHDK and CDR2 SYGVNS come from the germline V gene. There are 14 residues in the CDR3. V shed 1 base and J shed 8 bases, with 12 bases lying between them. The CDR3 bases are TGTGCCAGCAGTGAATCCGCCAGGACAGACATTCAGTACTTC. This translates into CASSESARTDIQYF.